This T cell receptor (beta chain) was identified during a study of monozygotic twins with cystic fibrosis. As for the study in general: Approximately 2.8 micrograms of fragmented DNA underwent around 16 PCR cycles for library preparation.

CDR3 length: 18 residues. Worth noting for this clone: Its target is unknown.

Profiling relied on immunoSEQ multiplex PCR, and the TCRdb table lists in-frame clones only, not all of them. This sample yields about 25,000 clones, of which 75% to 95% are seen a single time; 0.54% belongs to the top ten. Study outcomes and limitations: The repertoire was suggested to be naive-dominated, clonality median roughly 0.0089.

This clonotype was obtained from a girl aged 2 to 10 with cystic fibrosis. What was sequenced was blood. V and J are TRBV12-1 and TRBJ1-1. TRBV12-1 is a pseudogene segment. CDR3 sequence (DNA): TGTGCCAGCAGCTTGGTGGAGGTATTAACAAAGACGAACACTGAAGCTTTCTTT. It encodes CASSLVEVLTKTNTEAFF.